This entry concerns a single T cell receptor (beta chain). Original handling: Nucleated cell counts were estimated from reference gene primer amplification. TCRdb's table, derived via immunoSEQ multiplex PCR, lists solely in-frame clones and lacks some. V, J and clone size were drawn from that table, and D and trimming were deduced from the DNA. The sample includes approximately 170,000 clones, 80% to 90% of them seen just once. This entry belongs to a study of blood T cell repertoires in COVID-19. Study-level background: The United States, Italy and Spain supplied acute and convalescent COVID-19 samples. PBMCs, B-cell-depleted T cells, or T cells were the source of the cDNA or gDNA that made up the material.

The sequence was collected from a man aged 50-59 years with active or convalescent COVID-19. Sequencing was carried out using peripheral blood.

The CDR3: CASSPPQGAKGEQYF. The CDR3 coding sequence is TGTGCCAGCTCACCACCACAGGGGGCTAAGGGCGAGCAGTACTTC. The genes are TRBV18 and TRBJ2-7; 9 bases line up with TRBD1. Germline V CDR1 and CDR2: KGHSH, LQKENI. There are 15 residues in the CDR3. V shed 0 bases, J shed 6 bases, and the junction held 6 bases outside the gene matches.